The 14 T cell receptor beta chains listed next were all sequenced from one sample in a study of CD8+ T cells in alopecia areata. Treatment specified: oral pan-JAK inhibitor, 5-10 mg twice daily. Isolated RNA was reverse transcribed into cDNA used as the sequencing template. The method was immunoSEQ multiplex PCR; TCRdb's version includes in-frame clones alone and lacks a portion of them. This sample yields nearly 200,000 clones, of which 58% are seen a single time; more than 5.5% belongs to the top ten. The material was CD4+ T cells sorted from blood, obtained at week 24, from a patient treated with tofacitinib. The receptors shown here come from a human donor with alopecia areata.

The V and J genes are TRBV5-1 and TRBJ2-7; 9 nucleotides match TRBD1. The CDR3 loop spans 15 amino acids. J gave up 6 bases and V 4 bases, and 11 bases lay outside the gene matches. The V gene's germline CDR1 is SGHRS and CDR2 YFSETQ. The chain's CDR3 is CASSPARTGDLEQYF. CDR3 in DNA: TGCGCCAGCAGCCCAGCCCGGACAGGGGATCTCGAGCAGTACTTC.

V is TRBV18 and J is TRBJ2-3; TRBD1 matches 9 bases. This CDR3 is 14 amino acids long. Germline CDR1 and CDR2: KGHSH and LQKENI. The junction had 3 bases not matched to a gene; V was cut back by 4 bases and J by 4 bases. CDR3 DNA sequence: TGTGCCAGCTCACGGGACAGGGTCTCAGATACGCAGTATTTT. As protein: CASSRDRVSDTQYF.

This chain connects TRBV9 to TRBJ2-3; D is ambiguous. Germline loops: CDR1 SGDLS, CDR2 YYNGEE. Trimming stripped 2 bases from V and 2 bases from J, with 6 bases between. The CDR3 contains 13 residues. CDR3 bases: TGTGCCAGCAGCGTGTCTCCCACAGATACGCAGTATTTT. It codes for CASSVSPTDTQYF.

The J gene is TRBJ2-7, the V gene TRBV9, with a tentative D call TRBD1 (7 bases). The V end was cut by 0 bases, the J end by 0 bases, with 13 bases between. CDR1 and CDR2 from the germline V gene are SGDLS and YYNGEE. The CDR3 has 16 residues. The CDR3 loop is CASSVAGGGFSYEQYF. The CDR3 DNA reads TGTGCCAGCAGCGTAGCAGGAGGGGGCTTCTCCTACGAGCAGTACTTC.

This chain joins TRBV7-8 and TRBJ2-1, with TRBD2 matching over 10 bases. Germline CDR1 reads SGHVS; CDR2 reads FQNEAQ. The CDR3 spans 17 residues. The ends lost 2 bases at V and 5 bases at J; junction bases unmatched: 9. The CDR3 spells CASSLRRTSGQNNEQFF. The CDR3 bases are TGTGCCAGCAGCTTAAGGCGGACTAGCGGACAGAACAATGAGCAGTTCTTC.

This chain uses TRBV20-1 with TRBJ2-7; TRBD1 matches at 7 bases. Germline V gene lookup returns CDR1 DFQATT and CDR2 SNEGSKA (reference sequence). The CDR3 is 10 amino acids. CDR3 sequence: CSTGVTEQYF. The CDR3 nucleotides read TGCAGCACAGGGGTGACCGAGCAGTACTTC.

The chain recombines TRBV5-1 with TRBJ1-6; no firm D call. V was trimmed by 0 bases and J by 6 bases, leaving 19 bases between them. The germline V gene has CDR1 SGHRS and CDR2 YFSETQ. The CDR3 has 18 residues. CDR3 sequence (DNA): TGCGCCAGCAGCTTGGTTTCGGCGGGAACCCGGCGTAATTCACCCCTCCACTTT. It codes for CASSLVSAGTRRNSPLHF.

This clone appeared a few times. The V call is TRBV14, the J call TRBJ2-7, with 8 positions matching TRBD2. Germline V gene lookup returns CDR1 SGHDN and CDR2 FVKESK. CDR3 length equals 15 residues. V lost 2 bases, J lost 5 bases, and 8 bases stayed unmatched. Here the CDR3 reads CASSQPLAGTNEQYF. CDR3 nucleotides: TGTGCCAGCAGCCAACCCTTAGCGGGAACCAACGAGCAGTACTTC.

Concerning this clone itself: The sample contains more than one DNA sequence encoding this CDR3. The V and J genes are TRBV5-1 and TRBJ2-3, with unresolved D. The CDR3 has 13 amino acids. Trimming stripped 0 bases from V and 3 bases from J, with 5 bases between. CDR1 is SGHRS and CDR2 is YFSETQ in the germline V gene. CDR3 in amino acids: CASSLAGTDTQYF. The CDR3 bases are TGCGCCAGCAGCTTGGCAGGAACAGATACGCAGTATTTT. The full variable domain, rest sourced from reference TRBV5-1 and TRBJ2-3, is KAGVTQTPRYLIKTRGQQVTLSCSPISGHRSVSWYQQTPGQGLQFLFEYFSETQRNKGNFPGRFSGRQFSNSRSEMNVSTLELGDSALYLCASSLAGTDTQYFGPGTRLTVL.

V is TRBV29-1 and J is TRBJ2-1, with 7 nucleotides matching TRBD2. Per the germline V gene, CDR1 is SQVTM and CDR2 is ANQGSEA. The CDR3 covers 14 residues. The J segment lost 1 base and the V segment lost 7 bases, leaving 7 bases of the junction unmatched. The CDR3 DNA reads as TGCAGCGCCCCTAACGGGGGGTCCTACAATGAGCAGTTCTTC. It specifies CSAPNGGSYNEQFF.

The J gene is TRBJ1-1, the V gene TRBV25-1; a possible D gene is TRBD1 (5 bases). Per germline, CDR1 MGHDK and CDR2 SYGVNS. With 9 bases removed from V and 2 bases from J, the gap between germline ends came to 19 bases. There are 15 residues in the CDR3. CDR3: CASEGYAERNTEAFF. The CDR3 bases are TGTGCCAGTGAGGGGTACGCAGAGCGAAACACTGAAGCTTTCTTT.

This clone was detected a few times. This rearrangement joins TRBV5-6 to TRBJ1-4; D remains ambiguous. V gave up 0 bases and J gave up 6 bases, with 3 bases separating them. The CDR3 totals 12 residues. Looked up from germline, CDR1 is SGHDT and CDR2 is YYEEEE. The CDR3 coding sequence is TGTGCCAGCAGCTTGGGGGATGAAAAACTGTTTTTT. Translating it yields CASSLGDEKLFF.

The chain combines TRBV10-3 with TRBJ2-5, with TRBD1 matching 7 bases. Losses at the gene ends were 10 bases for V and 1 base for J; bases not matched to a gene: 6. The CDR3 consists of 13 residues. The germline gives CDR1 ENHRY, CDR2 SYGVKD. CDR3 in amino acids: CATRRDSQETQYF. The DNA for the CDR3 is TGTGCCACCCGCCGGGACAGCCAAGAGACCCAGTACTTC.

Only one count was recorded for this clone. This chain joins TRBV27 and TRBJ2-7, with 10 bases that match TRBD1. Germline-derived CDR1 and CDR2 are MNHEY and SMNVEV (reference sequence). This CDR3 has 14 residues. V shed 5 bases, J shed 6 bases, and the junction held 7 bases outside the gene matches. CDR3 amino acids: CASSTRTGGGEQYF. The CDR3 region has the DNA TGTGCCAGCAGTACACGGACAGGGGGAGGCGAGCAGTACTTC.